The T cell receptor (beta chain) under discussion was sequenced for a study of blood T cell repertoires in COVID-19. Using immunoSEQ multiplex PCR, the repertoire was profiled, and TCRdb retains in-frame clones only, with some absent. The sample records roughly 200,000 clones, approximately 90% being singletons. V lost 5 bases and J lost 3; bases outside the gene matches: 13. Germline V gives CDR1 GTSNPN, CDR2 SVGIG (reference sequence). The CDR3 extends over 16 amino acids. The gene calls are TRBV30 and TRBJ2-5; 9 bases map to TRBD2. The source is a man in his forties or fifties with COVID-19, enrolled during active disease. Sample: peripheral blood. The CDR3 nucleotides read TGTGCCTGGCGAGACTACCGGACTAGCGTCAAAGAGACCCAGTACTTC. Encoded protein: CAWRDYRTSVKETQYF.